Presented here are 17 T cell receptor beta chains from one specimen sequenced in a study of blood T cell repertoires in COVID-19. Measured with immunoSEQ multiplex PCR; TCRdb has only the in-frame clones, and not every one. The sample has approximately 190,000 clones; roughly 82% are singletons. The sequencing input was peripheral blood. Source of these receptors: a woman aged 55-69 years with COVID-19, enrolled during active disease.

The V call is TRBV29-1, the J call TRBJ1-2; 7 nucleotides agree with TRBD1. CDR1 and CDR2 (germline): SQVTM, ANQGSEA. The CDR3 length is 16 residues. The V segment lost 6 bases and the J segment 0 bases; nucleotides outside the gene matches: 13. CDR3 DNA: TGCAGCGTACCAAGGACAGGCGAGGGGGCTAACTATGGCTACACCTTC. This codes for CSVPRTGEGANYGYTF.

The chain uses TRBV7-9 and TRBJ2-6, with TRBD1 identical over 9 bases. The CDR3 consists of 16 residues. CDR1 and CDR2 (germline): SEHNR, FQNEAQ (reference sequence). V was pared by 7 bases and J by 3 bases, with 7 bases of the junction left unmatched. The CDR3 protein is CASTPGTGRGANVLTF. The DNA for the CDR3 is TGTGCCAGCACCCCCGGGACAGGGCGTGGGGCCAACGTCCTGACTTTC.

This clone was seen more than once but under ten times. The chain has TRBV28 and TRBJ1-2, with TRBD1 matching 8 bases. CDR1 is MDHEN, CDR2 SYDVKM, per germline. This CDR3 has 15 amino acids. V lost 4 bases, J lost 5 bases, and 9 bases stayed unmatched. The CDR3 sequence: CASSSPGGQAYGYTF. The DNA of the CDR3 is TGTGCCAGCAGTTCCCCAGGGGGACAGGCTTATGGCTACACCTTC.

The rearrangement joins TRBV4-1 to TRBJ1-6; TRBD1 matches 8 bases. The J segment lost 0 bases and the V segment lost 1 base, leaving 5 bases of the junction unmatched. The CDR3 is 18 residues long. CDR1 is MGHRA and CDR2 is YSYEKL in the germline V gene. Here the CDR3 DNA reads TGCGCCAGCAGCCAAGGGAACAGGGGGGGCTCCTATAATTCACCCCTCCACTTT. This translates into CASSQGNRGGSYNSPLHF.

Here the CDR3 DNA reads TGTGCCAGCAGTTTAACCGGGACAGGGCTCTATGGCTACACCTTC. It yields the protein CASSLTGTGLYGYTF. The V gene is TRBV28, the J gene TRBJ1-2, with TRBD1 matching 9 bases. The CDR3 extends over 15 amino acids. The trim removed 2 bases at V and 4 bases at J, leaving 5 bases unmatched. Looked up from germline, CDR1 is MDHEN and CDR2 is SYDVKM.

The chain is built from TRBV16 and TRBJ2-3, with TRBD1 identical over 8 bases. This CDR3 comprises 17 residues. V trimming: 1 base; J trimming: 1 base; junction bases outside the gene matches: 7. Germline CDR1 KGHSY, CDR2 FQNENV. For the CDR3, the DNA is TGTGCCAGCAGCCAATACGCTGGACAGGGAGGCACAGATACGCAGTATTTT. Residues: CASSQYAGQGGTDTQYF.

This chain joins TRBV6-5 and TRBJ1-1, with D hard to call. The CDR3 covers 14 residues. Per germline, CDR1 MNHEY and CDR2 SVGAGI. V was shortened by 2 bases and J by 0 bases, with 7 bases between the two germline ends. The CDR3 spells CASSYGSLNTEAFF. As DNA, the CDR3 is TGTGCCAGCAGTTACGGCAGTTTGAACACTGAAGCTTTCTTT.

This clone came up once. The chain combines TRBV2 with TRBJ1-3; D perhaps matches TRBD1 (6 bases). This CDR3 is built from 16 residues. V gave up 5 bases and J gave up 0 bases, with 14 bases separating them. Germline values: CDR1 SNHLY, CDR2 FYNNEI. The CDR3 here is CASSSGTSFSGNTIYF. The CDR3 DNA is TGTGCCAGCAGTTCCGGGACATCCTTCTCTGGAAACACCATATATTTT.

This sequence joins TRBV27 and TRBJ2-2; no reliable D call. The germline V gene encodes CDR1 MNHEY and CDR2 SMNVEV (reference sequence). The CDR3 contains 13 residues. Deletions cut 2 bases from V and 4 bases from J, with 5 bases between. CDR3 nucleotide sequence: TGTGCCAGCAGTTTACTGAGCACCGGGGAGCTGTTTTTT. Its translation is CASSLLSTGELFF.

The rearrangement joins TRBV6-5 to TRBJ2-7, with TRBD1 as a possible D gene (5 bases). CDR1 is MNHEY, CDR2 SVGAGI, per germline. The CDR3 consists of 14 residues. V was shortened by 2 bases and J by 4 bases, with 12 bases between the two germline ends. The chain's CDR3 is CASSYGKGNYEQYV. The CDR3 bases are TGTGCCAGCAGTTACGGGAAGGGGAATTACGAGCAGTACGTC.

The V and J genes are TRBV28 and TRBJ1-5; D is unclear. Germline CDR1 and CDR2: MDHEN and SYDVKM. The CDR3 sequence is 13 residues long. V lost 7 bases to trimming and J lost 2 bases, with 9 bases between them. As DNA, the CDR3 is TGTGCCAGCACCCCGAGGGGCAATCAGCCCCAGCATTTT. It is translated as CASTPRGNQPQHF. The whole variable domain, remainder taken from reference TRBV28 and TRBJ1-5, is DVKVTQSSRYLVKRTGEKVFLECVQDMDHENMFWYRQDPGLGLRLIYFSYDVKMKEKGDIPEGYSVSREKKERFSLILESASTNQTSMYLCASTPRGNQPQHFGDGTRLSIL.

V is TRBV6-5 and J is TRBJ2-5; 9 nucleotides match TRBD1. The J segment lost 4 bases and the V segment lost 6 bases, leaving 9 bases of the junction unmatched. The germline V gene encodes CDR1 MNHEY and CDR2 SVGAGI. This CDR3 spans 15 amino acids. The chain's CDR3 is CASSPLGQGRETQYF. CDR3 DNA sequence: TGTGCCAGCAGCCCCCTGGGACAGGGAAGAGAGACCCAGTACTTC.

This clone occurred a few times. This chain joins TRBV30 and TRBJ2-3; 7 bases are a match to TRBD2. Trimming cost V 5 bases and J 0 bases; bases outside gene matches: 8. CDR1 and CDR2 from the germline V gene are GTSNPN and SVGIG (reference sequence). The CDR3 runs to 15 residues. This CDR3 reads CAWFGAAGSTDTQYF. In DNA form, the CDR3 reads TGTGCCTGGTTCGGGGCAGCGGGAAGCACAGATACGCAGTATTTT.

The chain links TRBV12-3 or TRBV12-4 to TRBJ2-5; no clear D gene. There are 13 residues in the CDR3. With 4 bases removed from V and 2 bases from J, the gap between germline ends came to 8 bases. CDR3: CASSWARQETQYF. DNA of the CDR3: TGTGCCAGCAGTTGGGCCCGTCAAGAGACCCAGTACTTC.

This clone was recorded once. This chain joins TRBV4-1 and TRBJ1-2; no definite D call. Between the trimmed V and J ends, which lost 4 bases and 4 bases, there was a span of 34 bases. Germline CDR1 reads MGHRA; CDR2 reads YSYEKL. The CDR3 sequence is 21 residues long. For the CDR3, the DNA is TGCGCCAGCAGCCGGGAGGTCCGACACATTTACGGGCAGGATCCTCCCTATGGCTACACCTTC. As protein: CASSREVRHIYGQDPPYGYTF.

The chain is built from TRBV9 and TRBJ2-1, with TRBD2 matching 12 bases. CDR3 length equals 15 residues. The trim removed 4 bases at V and 7 bases at J, leaving 6 bases unmatched. The germline V gene encodes CDR1 SGDLS and CDR2 YYNGEE. In DNA form, the CDR3 reads TGTGCCAGCAGCCTGGGACTAGCGGGCTATAATGAGCAGTTCTTC. It specifies CASSLGLAGYNEQFF.

The chain has TRBV2 and TRBJ1-1; D unclear. With 8 bases removed from V and 3 bases from J, the gap between germline ends came to 13 bases. Per the germline V gene, CDR1 is SNHLY and CDR2 is FYNNEI. The CDR3 sequence is 13 residues long. The CDR3 DNA reads as TGTGCCAGCTTGAAAGGGCGGGACACTGAAGCTTTCTTT. It specifies CASLKGRDTEAFF. Based on the CDR3 plus reference TRBV2 and TRBJ1-1, the full variable domain is EPEVTQTPSHQVTQMGQEVILRCVPISNHLYFYWYRQILGQKVEFLVSFYNNEISEKSEIFDDQFSVERPDGSNFTLKIRSTKLEDSAMYFCASLKGRDTEAFFGQGTRLTVV.